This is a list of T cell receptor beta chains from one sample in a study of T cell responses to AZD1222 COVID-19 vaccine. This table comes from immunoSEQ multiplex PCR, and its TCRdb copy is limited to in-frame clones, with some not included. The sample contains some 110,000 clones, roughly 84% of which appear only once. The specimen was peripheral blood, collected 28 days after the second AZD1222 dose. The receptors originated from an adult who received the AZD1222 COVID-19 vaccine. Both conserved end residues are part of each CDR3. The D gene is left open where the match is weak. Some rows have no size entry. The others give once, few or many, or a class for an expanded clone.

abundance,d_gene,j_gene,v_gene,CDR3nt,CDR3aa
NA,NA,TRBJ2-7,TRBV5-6,TGTGCCAGCAGTCGAGGTTTCGAGCAGTACTTC,CASSRGFEQYF
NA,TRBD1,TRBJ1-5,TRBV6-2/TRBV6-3,TGTGCCAGCAGTTACCCCAACAGGGGGAGTCAGCCCCAGCATTTT,CASSYPNRGSQPQHF
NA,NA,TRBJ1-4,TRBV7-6,TGTGCCAGCAGCCAAATCTCGAGAAACACTAATGAAAAACTGTTTTTT,CASSQISRNTNEKLFF
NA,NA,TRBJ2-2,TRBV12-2,TGTGCAAGTCGCTCTAGGACAGGGGGGAAAGGGCGCGCGAACACCGGGGAGCTGTTTTTT,CASRSRTGGKGRANTGELFF
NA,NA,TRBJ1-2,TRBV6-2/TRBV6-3,TGTGCCAGCAGTCCACAGGAGTCCTACTATGGCTACACCTTC,CASSPQESYYGYTF
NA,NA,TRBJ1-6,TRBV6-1,TGTGCCAGCAGTGAAAGGACATCCAGCTCCTATAATTCACCCCTCCACTTT,CASSERTSSSYNSPLHF
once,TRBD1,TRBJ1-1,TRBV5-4,TGTGCCAGCAGTCTCTCCGGGACAGTTAACACTGAAGCTTTCTTT,CASSLSGTVNTEAFF
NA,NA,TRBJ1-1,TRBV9,TGTGCCAGCAGCGTAGCTTCACAGACTGGGACTTTCTTT,CASSVASQTGTFF
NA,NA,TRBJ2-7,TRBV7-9,TGTGCCAGCAGCTATGCCTCCCGTAGGACCTACGAGCAGTACTTC,CASSYASRRTYEQYF
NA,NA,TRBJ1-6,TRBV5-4,TGTGCCAGCAGCTTGGAAGGGAATTCACCCCTCCACTTT,CASSLEGNSPLHF
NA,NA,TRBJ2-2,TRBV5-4,TGTGCCAGCAGCTTGGCCGGGATGGGGCCCGGGGAGCTGTTTTTT,CASSLAGMGPGELFF
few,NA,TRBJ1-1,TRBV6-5,TGTGCCAGCAGGCCGCGACAGGTTTTAACTGAAGCTTTCTTT,CASRPRQVLTEAFF
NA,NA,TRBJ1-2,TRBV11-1,TGTGCCAGCAGCTTCGGAGTGGGAAACTATGGCTACACCTTC,CASSFGVGNYGYTF
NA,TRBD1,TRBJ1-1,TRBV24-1,TGTGCCACCTCTACAGGGGTATTGGGTGAAGCTTTCTTT,CATSTGVLGEAFF
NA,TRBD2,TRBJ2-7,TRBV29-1,TGCAGCGTTTCTAGCGGGGCGACTCCCTACGAGCAGTACTTC,CSVSSGATPYEQYF
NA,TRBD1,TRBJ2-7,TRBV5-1,TGCGCCAGCAGCCCACGTGGACAGGGTCCCTACGAGCAGTACTTC,CASSPRGQGPYEQYF